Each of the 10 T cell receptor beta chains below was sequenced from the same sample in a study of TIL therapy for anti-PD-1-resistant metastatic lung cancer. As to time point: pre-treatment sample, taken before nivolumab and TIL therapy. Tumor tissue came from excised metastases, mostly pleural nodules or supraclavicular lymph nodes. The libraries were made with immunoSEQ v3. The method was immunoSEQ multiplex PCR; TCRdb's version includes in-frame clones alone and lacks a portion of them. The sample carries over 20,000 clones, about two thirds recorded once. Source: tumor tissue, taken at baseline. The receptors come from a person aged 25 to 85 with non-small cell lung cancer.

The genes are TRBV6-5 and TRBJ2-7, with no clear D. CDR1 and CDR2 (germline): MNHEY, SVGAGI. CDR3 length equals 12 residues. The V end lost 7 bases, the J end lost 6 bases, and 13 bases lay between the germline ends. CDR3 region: CASNLPPSEQYF. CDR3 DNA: TGTGCCAGCAACCTCCCCCCGTCCGAGCAGTACTTC.

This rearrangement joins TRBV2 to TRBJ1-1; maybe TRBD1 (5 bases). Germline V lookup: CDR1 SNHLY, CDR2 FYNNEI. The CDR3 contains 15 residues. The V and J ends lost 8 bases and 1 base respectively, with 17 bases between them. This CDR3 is CASSPSGLTNTEAFF. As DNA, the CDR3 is TGTGCCAGCTCACCTTCGGGACTTACGAACACTGAAGCTTTCTTT.

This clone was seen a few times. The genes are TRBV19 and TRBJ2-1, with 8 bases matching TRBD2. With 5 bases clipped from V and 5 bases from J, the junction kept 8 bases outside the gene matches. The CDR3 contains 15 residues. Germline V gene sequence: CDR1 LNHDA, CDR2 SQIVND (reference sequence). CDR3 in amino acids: CASSPRGGNHNEQFF. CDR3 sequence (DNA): TGTGCCAGTAGTCCACGGGGGGGTAATCACAATGAGCAGTTCTTC. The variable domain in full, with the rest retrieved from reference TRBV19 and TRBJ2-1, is DGGITQSPKYLFRKEGQNVTLSCEQNLNHDAMYWYRQDPGQGLRLIYYSQIVNDFQKGDIAEGYSVSREKKESFPLTVTSAQKNPTAFYLCASSPRGGNHNEQFFGPGTRLTVL.

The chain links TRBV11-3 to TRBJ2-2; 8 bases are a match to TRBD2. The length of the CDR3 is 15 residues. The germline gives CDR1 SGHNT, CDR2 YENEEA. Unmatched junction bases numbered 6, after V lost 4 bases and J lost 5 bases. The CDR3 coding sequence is TGTGCCAGCAGCTCGCGGGGGGCCGATACCGGGGAGCTGTTTTTT. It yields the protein CASSSRGADTGELFF.

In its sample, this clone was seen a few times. The chain's CDR3 is CASSLTGQGGEGTEAFF. The DNA of the CDR3 is TGCGCCAGCAGTCTTACAGGACAGGGCGGAGAGGGCACTGAAGCTTTCTTT. The chain has TRBV23-1 and TRBJ1-1; 8 positions match TRBD1. TRBV23-1 is sorted into the ORF group, with uncertain function. J lost 4 bases, V lost 4 bases, and 14 bases had no gene match. The CDR3 sequence is 17 residues long.

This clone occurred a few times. CDR3 bases: TGTGCCAGTAGTACTAGCGACAGGGGGAACACTGAAGCTTTCTTT. The encoded protein is CASSTSDRGNTEAFF. The chain joins TRBV19 to TRBJ1-1; 8 positions match TRBD1. The CDR3 sequence is 15 residues long. V shed 4 bases, J shed 1 base, and the junction held 5 bases outside the gene matches. Per the germline V gene, CDR1 is LNHDA and CDR2 is SQIVND (reference sequence). The variable domain in full, with the rest retrieved from reference TRBV19 and TRBJ1-1, is DGGITQSPKYLFRKEGQNVTLSCEQNLNHDAMYWYRQDPGQGLRLIYYSQIVNDFQKGDIAEGYSVSREKKESFPLTVTSAQKNPTAFYLCASSTSDRGNTEAFFGQGTRLTVV.

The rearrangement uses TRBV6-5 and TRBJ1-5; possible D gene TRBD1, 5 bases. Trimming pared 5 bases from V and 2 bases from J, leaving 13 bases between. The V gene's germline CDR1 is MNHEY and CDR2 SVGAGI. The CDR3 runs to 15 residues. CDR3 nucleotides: TGTGCCAGCAGTCGACGTAGGGACGGCAATCAGCCCCAGCATTTT. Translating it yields CASSRRRDGNQPQHF.

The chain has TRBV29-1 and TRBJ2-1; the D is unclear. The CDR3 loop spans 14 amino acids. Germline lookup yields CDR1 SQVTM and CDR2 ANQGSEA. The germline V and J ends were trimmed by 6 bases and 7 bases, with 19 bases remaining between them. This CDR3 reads CSVAWMNPNNEQFF. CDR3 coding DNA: TGCAGCGTCGCCTGGATGAATCCCAATAATGAGCAGTTCTTC.

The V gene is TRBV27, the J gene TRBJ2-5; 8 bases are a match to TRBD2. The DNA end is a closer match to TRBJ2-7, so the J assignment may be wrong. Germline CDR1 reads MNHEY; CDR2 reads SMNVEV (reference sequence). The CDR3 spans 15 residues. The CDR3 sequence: CASSFRYAGGFEQYF. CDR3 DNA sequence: TGTGCCAGCAGTTTTCGCTATGCGGGGGGTTTCGAGCAGTACTTC.

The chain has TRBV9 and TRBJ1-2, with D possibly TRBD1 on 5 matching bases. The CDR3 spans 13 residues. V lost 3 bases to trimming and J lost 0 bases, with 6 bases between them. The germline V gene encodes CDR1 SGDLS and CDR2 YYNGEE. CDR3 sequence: CASSADTNYGYTF. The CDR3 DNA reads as TGTGCCAGCAGCGCGGACACTAACTATGGCTACACCTTC.